These 2 T cell receptor beta chains were sequenced from one sample in a study of blood T cell repertoires in COVID-19. Here immunoSEQ multiplex PCR was the method, and the copy in TCRdb shows in-frame clones only, minus some. The sample has around 320,000 clones, almost 85% seen once. Input material: peripheral blood. The receptors were gathered from a human donor in a cohort sampled during active COVID-19.

The V call is TRBV5-4, the J call TRBJ2-7; possible D gene TRBD2, 5 bases. Trimming stripped 1 base from V and 5 bases from J, with 13 bases between. Germline assignment: CDR1 SGHNT and CDR2 YYREEE (reference sequence). The CDR3 is 14 residues long. The CDR3 DNA sequence: TGTGCCAGCAGCTTGAGACATCGGGAAAACGAGCAGTACTTC. The encoded protein is CASSLRHRENEQYF. Filled out from reference TRBV5-4 and TRBJ2-7, the complete variable domain reads ETGVTQSPTHLIKTRGQQVTLRCSSQSGHNTVSWYQQALGQGPQFIFQYYREEENGRGNFPPRFSGLQFPNYSSELNVNALELDDSALYLCASSLRHRENEQYFGPGTRLTVT.

V and J are TRBV5-1 and TRBJ1-4; 12 bases are shared with TRBD1. The CDR3 contains 19 residues. With 4 bases clipped from V and 4 bases from J, the junction kept 14 bases outside the gene matches. CDR1 is SGHRS and CDR2 is YFSETQ in the germline V gene. The CDR3 DNA reads TGCGCCAGCAGCCGAAACCCCCGGGACAGGGGGCCTAATAATGAAAAACTGTTTTTT. This sequence encodes CASSRNPRDRGPNNEKLFF. The full variable domain, rest sourced from reference TRBV5-1 and TRBJ1-4, is KAGVTQTPRYLIKTRGQQVTLSCSPISGHRSVSWYQQTPGQGLQFLFEYFSETQRNKGNFPGRFSGRQFSNSRSEMNVSTLELGDSALYLCASSRNPRDRGPNNEKLFFGSGTQLSVL.